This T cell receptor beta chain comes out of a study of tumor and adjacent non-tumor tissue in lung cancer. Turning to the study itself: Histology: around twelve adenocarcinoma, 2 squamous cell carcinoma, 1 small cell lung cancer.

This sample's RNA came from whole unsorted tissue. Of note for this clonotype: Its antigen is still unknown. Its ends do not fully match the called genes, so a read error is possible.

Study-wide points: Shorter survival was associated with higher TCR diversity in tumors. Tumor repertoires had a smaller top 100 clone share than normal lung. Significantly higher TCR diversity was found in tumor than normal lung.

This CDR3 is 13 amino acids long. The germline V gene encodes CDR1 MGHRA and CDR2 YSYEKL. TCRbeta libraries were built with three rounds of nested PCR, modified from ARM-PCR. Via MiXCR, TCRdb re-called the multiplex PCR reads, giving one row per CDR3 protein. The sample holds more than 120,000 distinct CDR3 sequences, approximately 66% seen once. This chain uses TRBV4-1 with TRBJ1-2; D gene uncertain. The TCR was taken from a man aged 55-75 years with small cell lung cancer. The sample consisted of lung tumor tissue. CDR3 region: CANSQEWAWGYTF. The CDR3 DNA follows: TGCGCCAACAGCCAAGAGTGGGCGTGGGGCTACACCTTC.